This is a list of T cell receptor beta chains from one sample in a study of identical twins. Using its own MiXCR run on the 5' RACE reads, TCRdb lists one record per CDR3 protein. This repertoire shows about 530,000 distinct CDR3 sequences, approximately 14% found once; its top ten account for about 0.4%. The data were also submitted as part of a second study, on yellow fever vaccine responses in identical twins.

The source material was CD4+ T cells sorted from blood. Receptors were obtained from a woman in her late teens or twenties in good health. The CDR3 runs from the conserved cysteine through the conserved F or W. The D gene is left open where the match is weak. Clone size is given for some rows only: seen once, a few or many times, or a class if the clone is expanded.

clone size: few; D gene: .; V gene: TRBV5-1; J gene: TRBJ1-2; CDR3 DNA: TGCGCCAGCAGCGCGTCGGGGGCCAGCTATGGCTACACCTTC; CDR3 protein: CASSASGASYGYTF
clone size: .; D gene: .; V gene: TRBV5-6; J gene: TRBJ1-2; CDR3 DNA: TGTGCCAGCAGGGCGACAGGAAAGGGTTATGGCTACACCTTC; CDR3 protein: CASRATGKGYGYTF
clone size: .; D gene: TRBD1; V gene: TRBV11-3; J gene: TRBJ2-7; CDR3 DNA: TGTGCCAGCAGCTTGGGACAGGGATTAGTCTACGAGCAGTACTTC; CDR3 protein: CASSLGQGLVYEQYF
clone size: few; D gene: .; V gene: TRBV24-1; J gene: TRBJ2-1; CDR3 DNA: TGTGCCACCAGTGATTTGTGGTTAGGAAACAATGAGCAGTTCTTC; CDR3 protein: CATSDLWLGNNEQFF
clone size: few; D gene: TRBD2; V gene: TRBV29-1; J gene: TRBJ2-1; CDR3 DNA: TGCAGCGTTGTTCCGACGGGGGGGCTAGACAATGAGCAGTTCTTC; CDR3 protein: CSVVPTGGLDNEQFF
clone size: many; D gene: .; V gene: TRBV12-3/TRBV12-4; J gene: TRBJ1-2; CDR3 DNA: TGTGCCAGCAGTCGCGACACCGACTATGGCTACACCTTC; CDR3 protein: CASSRDTDYGYTF
clone size: .; D gene: TRBD2; V gene: TRBV5-5; J gene: TRBJ2-1; CDR3 DNA: TGTGCCAGCAGCTTGGCCTTAGGACTAGTTGGGTACAATGAGCAGTTCTTC; CDR3 protein: CASSLALGLVGYNEQFF
clone size: few; D gene: .; V gene: TRBV20-1; J gene: TRBJ1-1; CDR3 DNA: TGCAGTGCGGATCTAAAACCTGAAGCTTTCTTT; CDR3 protein: CSADLKPEAFF
clone size: many; D gene: .; V gene: TRBV29-1; J gene: TRBJ1-4; CDR3 DNA: TGCAGCGTTGAATTGCAGGGTGGTAATGAAAAACTGTTTTTT; CDR3 protein: CSVELQGGNEKLFF
clone size: many; D gene: .; V gene: TRBV12-3/TRBV12-4; J gene: TRBJ1-1; CDR3 DNA: TGTGCCAGCAGGTTGACGGTCCTCGACACTGAAGCTTTCTTT; CDR3 protein: CASRLTVLDTEAFF
clone size: .; D gene: .; V gene: TRBV6-1; J gene: TRBJ2-7; CDR3 DNA: TGTGCCAGCAGTGAAGTTTTCTACGAGCAGTACTTC; CDR3 protein: CASSEVFYEQYF
clone size: few; D gene: TRBD2; V gene: TRBV3-1; J gene: TRBJ2-3; CDR3 DNA: TGTGCCAGCAGCCAAGATAGGACTAGCGGGGGCACAGATACGCAGTATTTT; CDR3 protein: CASSQDRTSGGTDTQYF
clone size: .; D gene: TRBD2; V gene: TRBV5-1; J gene: TRBJ2-7; CDR3 DNA: TGCGCCAGCAGCTTGACGGGACTAGCGGGAGGCCTTTTTGAATTC; CDR3 protein: CASSLTGLAGGLFEF
clone size: .; D gene: .; V gene: TRBV12-3/TRBV12-4; J gene: TRBJ2-2; CDR3 DNA: TGTGCCAGCAGTCCCCAAGACATACGGGCCGGGGAGCTGTTTTTT; CDR3 protein: CASSPQDIRAGELFF
clone size: .; D gene: TRBD1; V gene: TRBV4-2; J gene: TRBJ2-2; CDR3 DNA: TGTGCCAGCAGCCAGTCAACAGGGGGGATGAACACCGGGGAGCTGTTTTTT; CDR3 protein: CASSQSTGGMNTGELFF
clone size: .; D gene: TRBD2; V gene: TRBV5-6; J gene: TRBJ2-7; CDR3 DNA: TGTGCCAGCAGCTTTCGGACTAGCGGGAGCTACGAGCAGTACTTC; CDR3 protein: CASSFRTSGSYEQYF
clone size: few; D gene: TRBD2; V gene: TRBV7-2; J gene: TRBJ2-1; CDR3 DNA: TGTGCCAGCAGCTCCACTAGCGGGGGGGCCAGGGAGCAGTTCTTC; CDR3 protein: CASSSTSGGAREQFF
clone size: .; D gene: .; V gene: TRBV2; J gene: TRBJ2-5; CDR3 DNA: TGTGCCAGCATTACGGAAACCATGGGAGAGACCCAGTACTTC; CDR3 protein: CASITETMGETQYF
clone size: few; D gene: TRBD1; V gene: TRBV24-1; J gene: TRBJ2-5; CDR3 DNA: TGTGCCACCAGTGACCCCGGGACAGGGCAAGAGACCCAGTACTTC; CDR3 protein: CATSDPGTGQETQYF
clone size: few; D gene: TRBD2; V gene: TRBV12-3/TRBV12-4; J gene: TRBJ2-2; CDR3 DNA: TGTGCCAGCAGGAGAGCGGGAGGGGACACCGGGGAGCTGTTTTTT; CDR3 protein: CASRRAGGDTGELFF
clone size: .; D gene: .; V gene: TRBV27; J gene: TRBJ2-1; CDR3 DNA: TGTGCCAGCAGTTTCCGGGAGTCCCAGGCCAATGAGCAGTTCTTC; CDR3 protein: CASSFRESQANEQFF
clone size: .; D gene: TRBD2; V gene: TRBV29-1; J gene: TRBJ2-5; CDR3 DNA: TGCAGCGTTGAAGTCTCGGGGGGGGTCGAGACCCAGTACTTC; CDR3 protein: CSVEVSGGVETQYF
clone size: .; D gene: .; V gene: TRBV2; J gene: TRBJ2-5; CDR3 DNA: TGTGCCAGCAGGGCCCCGGGACTCCAAGAGACCCAGTACTTC; CDR3 protein: CASRAPGLQETQYF
clone size: few; D gene: TRBD1; V gene: TRBV11-1; J gene: TRBJ2-3; CDR3 DNA: TGTGCCAGCAGCTTAGCCCGGGACAGAGAATCAAACACAGATACGCAGTATTTT; CDR3 protein: CASSLARDRESNTDTQYF
clone size: .; D gene: .; V gene: TRBV12-3/TRBV12-4; J gene: TRBJ2-7; CDR3 DNA: TGTGCCAGCATGGCGGGATACGAGCAGTACTTC; CDR3 protein: CASMAGYEQYF
clone size: few; D gene: .; V gene: TRBV28; J gene: TRBJ1-4; CDR3 DNA: TGTGCCAGCAGTTCCGCGATGATTGAAAAACTGTTTTTT; CDR3 protein: CASSSAMIEKLFF
clone size: .; D gene: TRBD2; V gene: TRBV6-5; J gene: TRBJ2-1; CDR3 DNA: TGTGCCAGCAGTTTAGCGGGGAGGGTCTACAATGAGCAGTTCTTC; CDR3 protein: CASSLAGRVYNEQFF
clone size: .; D gene: .; V gene: TRBV12-3/TRBV12-4; J gene: TRBJ2-5; CDR3 DNA: TGTGCCAACAGGCCAACTGCCTCGAAGGCCCAGTACTTC; CDR3 protein: CANRPTASKAQYF
clone size: .; D gene: TRBD2; V gene: TRBV4-1; J gene: TRBJ2-3; CDR3 DNA: TGCGCCAGCAGCCAAGTCTTAGCTAGCGGGGGGACAGATACGCAGTATTTT; CDR3 protein: CASSQVLASGGTDTQYF
clone size: .; D gene: TRBD1; V gene: TRBV7-2; J gene: TRBJ2-1; CDR3 DNA: TGTGCCAGCAGCGTACAGGGGGCTTCCTACAATGAGCAGTTCTTC; CDR3 protein: CASSVQGASYNEQFF
clone size: few; D gene: .; V gene: TRBV2; J gene: TRBJ2-1; CDR3 DNA: TGTGCCAGCATGGGTGGCGGAGACTACAATGAGCAGTTCTTC; CDR3 protein: CASMGGGDYNEQFF
clone size: .; D gene: .; V gene: TRBV5-1; J gene: TRBJ2-7; CDR3 DNA: TGCGCCAGCAGCTTGGGTTCGCAGGGGCGGGAGCAGTACTTC; CDR3 protein: CASSLGSQGREQYF
clone size: .; D gene: .; V gene: TRBV10-1; J gene: TRBJ2-1; CDR3 DNA: TGCGCCGAGGACCCCCAGGGATCGGGGAAGAATGAGCAGTTCTTC; CDR3 protein: CAEDPQGSGKNEQFF
clone size: .; D gene: TRBD2; V gene: TRBV5-1; J gene: TRBJ2-7; CDR3 DNA: TGCGCCAGCAGCCTAGGACGGGGGGGAGCCGAGCAGTACTTC; CDR3 protein: CASSLGRGGAEQYF
clone size: .; D gene: TRBD1; V gene: TRBV4-1; J gene: TRBJ1-5; CDR3 DNA: TGCGCCAGCAGCCAGGACAGGAACTTCAATCAGCCCCAGCATTTT; CDR3 protein: CASSQDRNFNQPQHF
clone size: .; D gene: .; V gene: TRBV7-7; J gene: TRBJ2-3; CDR3 DNA: TGTGCCAGCAGCCCTAGTTCTTTCACAGATACGCAGTATTTT; CDR3 protein: CASSPSSFTDTQYF
clone size: .; D gene: .; V gene: TRBV4-1; J gene: TRBJ2-3; CDR3 DNA: TGCGCCAGCAGCGAAGGGTGGACAGATACGCAGTATTTT; CDR3 protein: CASSEGWTDTQYF
clone size: .; D gene: TRBD2; V gene: TRBV10-3; J gene: TRBJ2-3; CDR3 DNA: TGTGCCATCAGGGGGACTAGCCCATCCCTCTCAGATACGCAGTATTTT; CDR3 protein: CAIRGTSPSLSDTQYF
clone size: .; D gene: .; V gene: TRBV6-1; J gene: TRBJ1-1; CDR3 DNA: TGTGCCAGCACTCTCTTCACAGGGAACACTGAAGCTTTCTTT; CDR3 protein: CASTLFTGNTEAFF
clone size: .; D gene: TRBD1; V gene: TRBV20-1; J gene: TRBJ1-3; CDR3 DNA: TGCAGTGCTAGGGTACAGGGGGCGTGGGGAAACACCATATATTTT; CDR3 protein: CSARVQGAWGNTIYF
clone size: few; D gene: .; V gene: TRBV5-5; J gene: TRBJ2-1; CDR3 DNA: TGTGCCAGCAGCTTTCGGGCCCAGTGGGGGAATGAGCAGTTCTTC; CDR3 protein: CASSFRAQWGNEQFF
clone size: .; D gene: TRBD2; V gene: TRBV7-9; J gene: TRBJ2-7; CDR3 DNA: TGTGCCAGCAGCCGGGGACTAGATGCCTACGAGCAGTACTTC; CDR3 protein: CASSRGLDAYEQYF
clone size: few; D gene: .; V gene: TRBV5-1; J gene: TRBJ2-7; CDR3 DNA: TGCGCCAGCAGCTTGGTACCTGGGGTCTACGAGCAGTACTTC; CDR3 protein: CASSLVPGVYEQYF
clone size: few; D gene: .; V gene: TRBV29-1; J gene: TRBJ2-2; CDR3 DNA: TGCAGCGTTGATTTTAGCACCGGGGAGCTGTTTTTT; CDR3 protein: CSVDFSTGELFF
clone size: few; D gene: .; V gene: TRBV25-1; J gene: TRBJ2-2; CDR3 DNA: TGTGCCAGCAGTGAATTTACAGGGCCCGGGGAGCTGTTTTTT; CDR3 protein: CASSEFTGPGELFF
clone size: .; D gene: TRBD2; V gene: TRBV12-3/TRBV12-4; J gene: TRBJ2-3; CDR3 DNA: TGTGCCAGCAGCCGCGGGACTAGCGGTGGGGGAGATACGCAGTATTTT; CDR3 protein: CASSRGTSGGGDTQYF
clone size: .; D gene: .; V gene: TRBV29-1; J gene: TRBJ2-1; CDR3 DNA: TGCAGCGTTGAAGGGGCCACGGGGGAGTATCGCGATGAGCAGTTCTTC; CDR3 protein: CSVEGATGEYRDEQFF
clone size: few; D gene: .; V gene: TRBV7-9; J gene: TRBJ2-1; CDR3 DNA: TGTGCCAGCAGCTTAGCCGGGAGTAGGCACAATGAGCAGTTCTTC; CDR3 protein: CASSLAGSRHNEQFF
clone size: .; D gene: .; V gene: TRBV20-1; J gene: TRBJ2-1; CDR3 DNA: TGCAGTGCTAGAGACAGCGCCTACCCAGCCAATGAGCAGTTCTTC; CDR3 protein: CSARDSAYPANEQFF
clone size: .; D gene: .; V gene: TRBV6-5; J gene: TRBJ2-5; CDR3 DNA: TGTGCCAGCAGAAACTCCGGGAGTCAAGAGACCCAGTACTTC; CDR3 protein: CASRNSGSQETQYF
clone size: few; D gene: .; V gene: TRBV20-1; J gene: TRBJ2-3; CDR3 DNA: TGCAGTGCTAGTCAGCCCCCACTAGCCAGGATTACAGATACGCAGTATTTT; CDR3 protein: CSASQPPLARITDTQYF
clone size: .; D gene: TRBD2; V gene: TRBV9; J gene: TRBJ2-3; CDR3 DNA: TGTGCCAGCAGCTCCCCCCCGGGGGGGGTTTGGACAGATACGCAGTATTTT; CDR3 protein: CASSSPPGGVWTDTQYF
clone size: .; D gene: TRBD2; V gene: TRBV12-3/TRBV12-4; J gene: TRBJ2-5; CDR3 DNA: TGTGCCAGCAGTTTCGGGGGGTTGGAAGAGACCCAGTACTTC; CDR3 protein: CASSFGGLEETQYF
clone size: .; D gene: .; V gene: TRBV28; J gene: TRBJ1-2; CDR3 DNA: TGTGCCAGCAGGTCCACCGGCACGGAGGGCGGCTACACCTTC; CDR3 protein: CASRSTGTEGGYTF